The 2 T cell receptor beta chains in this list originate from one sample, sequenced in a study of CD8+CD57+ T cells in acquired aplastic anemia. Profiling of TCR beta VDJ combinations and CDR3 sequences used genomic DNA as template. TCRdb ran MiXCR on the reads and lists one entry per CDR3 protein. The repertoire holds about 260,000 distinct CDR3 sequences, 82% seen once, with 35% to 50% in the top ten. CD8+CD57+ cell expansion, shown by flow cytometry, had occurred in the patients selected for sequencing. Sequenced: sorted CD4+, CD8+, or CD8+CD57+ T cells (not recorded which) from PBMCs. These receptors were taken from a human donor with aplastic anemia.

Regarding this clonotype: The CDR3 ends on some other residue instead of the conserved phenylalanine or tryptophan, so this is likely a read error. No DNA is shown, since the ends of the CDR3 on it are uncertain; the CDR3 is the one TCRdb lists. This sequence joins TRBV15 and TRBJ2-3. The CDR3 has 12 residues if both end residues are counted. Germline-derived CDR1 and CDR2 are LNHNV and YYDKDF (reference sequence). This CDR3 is CASSVGCDTEYL.

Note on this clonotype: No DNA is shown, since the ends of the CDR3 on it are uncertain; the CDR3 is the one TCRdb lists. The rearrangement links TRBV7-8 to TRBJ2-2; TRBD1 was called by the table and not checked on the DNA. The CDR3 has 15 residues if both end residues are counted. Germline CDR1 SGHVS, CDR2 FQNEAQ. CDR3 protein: CASSVDGAEQYVGFF.